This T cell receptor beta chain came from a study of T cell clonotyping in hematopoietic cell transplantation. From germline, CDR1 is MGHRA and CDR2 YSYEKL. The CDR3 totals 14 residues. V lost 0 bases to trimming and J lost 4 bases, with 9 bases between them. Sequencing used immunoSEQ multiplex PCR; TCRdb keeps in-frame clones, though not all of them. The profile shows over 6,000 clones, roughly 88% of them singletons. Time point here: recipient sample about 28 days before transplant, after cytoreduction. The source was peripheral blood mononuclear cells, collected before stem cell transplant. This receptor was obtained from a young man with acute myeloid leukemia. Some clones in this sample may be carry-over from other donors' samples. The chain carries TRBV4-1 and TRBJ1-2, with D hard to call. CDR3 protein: CASSQDRRSYGYTF. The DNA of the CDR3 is TGCGCCAGCAGCCAAGATCGTCGTAGCTATGGCTACACCTTC.